This entry lists 5 T cell receptor beta chains sequenced from one sample in a study of blood T cell repertoires in COVID-19. The table came from immunoSEQ multiplex PCR; TCRdb's copy has only in-frame clones and leaves some out. This sample has roughly 74,000 clones; around nine tenths occur once, and the top ten carry more than 2.5%. What was sequenced was peripheral blood. The receptors come from a man between 70 and 80 years old with active or convalescent COVID-19.

This clone appeared a few times. The chain has TRBV20-1 and TRBJ2-3; TRBD2 aligns across 10 bases. With V trimmed by 3 bases and J by 1 base, 7 bases remained unmatched. Germline CDR1 DFQATT, CDR2 SNEGSKA (reference sequence). This CDR3 is 16 amino acids long. The CDR3 is CSASLAGVAGTDTQYF. CDR3 nucleotides: TGCAGTGCTAGTCTAGCGGGAGTGGCGGGCACAGATACGCAGTATTTT.

The chain is built from TRBV5-1 and TRBJ1-2; D is uncertain. From germline, CDR1 is SGHRS and CDR2 YFSETQ. The length of the CDR3 is 14 residues. The V end lost 0 bases, the J end lost 0 bases, and 6 bases lay between the germline ends. For the CDR3, the DNA is TGCGCCAGCAGCTTGGACCAGACTAACTATGGCTACACCTTC. Its protein product is CASSLDQTNYGYTF.

The rearrangement uses TRBV6-4 and TRBJ1-2, with a possible D match to TRBD1 (5 bases). V was shortened by 7 bases and J by 8 bases, with 29 bases between the two germline ends. The germline gives CDR1 MRHNA, CDR2 SNTAGT. The CDR3 is made up of 17 amino acids. CDR3 protein: CASITRRVPEGVWGYTF. CDR3 DNA sequence: TGTGCCAGCATCACCCGGAGGGTCCCAGAAGGGGTTTGGGGCTACACCTTC.

The chain links TRBV2 to TRBJ2-1; 7 nucleotides agree with TRBD2. The CDR3 consists of 14 residues. Germline CDR1 SNHLY, CDR2 FYNNEI. J was trimmed by 5 bases and V by 7 bases; bases with no gene match: 8. The CDR3 nucleotides read TGTGCCAGCATGGACGCGGGAGTCGACAATGAGCAGTTCTTC. Its translation: CASMDAGVDNEQFF.

The chain links TRBV9 to TRBJ1-1, with D tentatively TRBD1 (6 bases). The CDR3 contains 15 residues. The germline CDR1 and CDR2 sequences are SGDLS and YYNGEE. The ends were cut back, 3 bases at V and 1 base at J, with 13 bases in the middle. CDR3 residues: CASSASGTSNTEAFF. DNA of the CDR3: TGTGCCAGCAGCGCTTCCGGGACATCGAACACTGAAGCTTTCTTT.